The clone carrying this T cell receptor (beta chain) was observed many times. The antigen remains undetermined. This library used about 360 ng RNA and molecular barcoded adaptors spanning alpha/delta and beta/gamma chains. MiXCR was run by TCRdb on the reads, yielding one entry per CDR3 protein. The data show approximately 140,000 distinct CDR3 sequences, with less than 15% seen just once and approximately 8% held by the top ten. V gave up 10 bases and J gave up 3 bases; unmatched junction bases: 12. Germline-derived CDR1 and CDR2 are MNHEY and SVGEGT. The CDR3 is 17 residues long. These data are taken from a study of read filtering for tumor transcriptome and immune sequencing. Study-level information: Mean patient age was roughly 66 years, range 47 to 80; around 17 male, 11 to 15 female.

Points from the study as a whole: This fraction held mixed bone marrow immune cells after CD138-negative sorting. RNA-seq captured clonotypes less deeply and reliably than IR-seq.

Material for sequencing was a population of CD138-negative cells sorted from bone marrow. V usage is TRBV6-2 or TRBV6-3 and J usage is TRBJ2-4, with TRBD2 matching over 13 bases. This clonotype was obtained from a donor at least 40 years old with multiple myeloma. The CDR3 spells CAIKRTSGRTVKNIQYF. CDR3 DNA: TGTGCCATCAAAAGGACTAGCGGGAGAACGGTCAAAAACATTCAGTACTTC.